These 19 T cell receptor beta chains were all obtained from the same sample, sequenced in a study of beta chain features in type 1 diabetes. The investigators reverse transcribed all of the isolated RNA, so they sequenced expressed TCRB transcripts. Sequenced by immunoSEQ multiplex PCR; TCRdb stores in-frame clones only, minus some. The sample lists about 220,000 clones, roughly a tenth occurring once. Sequenced sample: central memory CD4+ T cells from blood. These receptors all stem from a young man in good health.

The chain combines TRBV25-1 with TRBJ1-2, with D hard to call. The CDR3 length is 13 residues. The germline V and J ends were trimmed by 7 bases and 7 bases, with 16 bases remaining between them. The germline CDR1 and CDR2 sequences are MGHDK and SYGVNS. CDR3 bases: TGTGCCAGCACTCCGGAACCTGCCCGTGGCTACACCTTC. It yields the protein CASTPEPARGYTF.

The J gene is TRBJ1-1, the V gene TRBV14; 9 bases are a match to TRBD1. CDR1 and CDR2 from the germline V gene are SGHDN and FVKESK. The CDR3 loop spans 15 amino acids. V gave up 0 bases and J gave up 11 bases; unmatched junction bases: 10. DNA for the CDR3: TGTGCCAGCAGCCAAGATATGTTCGGGACAGGGTCCGCTTTCTTT. Translating gives CASSQDMFGTGSAFF. Variable domain in full (rest from reference TRBV14 and TRBJ1-1): EAGVTQFPSHSVIEKGQTVTLRCDPISGHDNLYWYRRVMGKEIKFLLHFVKESKQDESGMPNNRFLAERTGGTYSTLKVQPAELEDSGVYFCASSQDMFGTGSAFFGQGTRLTVV.

The chain employs TRBV18 and TRBJ2-5; 8 positions agree with TRBD1. With 5 bases clipped from V and 5 bases from J, the junction kept 10 bases outside the gene matches. Looked up from germline, CDR1 is KGHSH and CDR2 is LQKENI. The CDR3 contains 15 residues. CDR3 amino acids: CASSFSQGAQETQYF. The CDR3 DNA reads as TGTGCCAGCTCATTCTCTCAGGGGGCTCAGGAGACCCAGTACTTC.

The CDR3 coding sequence is TGTGCCAGCAGCCATCCGACGACAGGGCAAGAGACCCAGTACTTC. The encoded protein is CASSHPTTGQETQYF. V gene TRBV4-2 combines with J gene TRBJ2-5; 7 bases align to TRBD1. The CDR3 spans 15 residues. Germline lookup yields CDR1 LGHNA and CDR2 YNFKEQ. Trimming cost V 3 bases and J 2 bases; bases outside gene matches: 6.

The V gene is TRBV12-5, the J gene TRBJ2-1; D may be TRBD2 (5 bases). V was cut by 5 bases and J by 8 bases, with 16 bases left in between. The CDR3 is 14 residues long. Germline lookup yields CDR1 LGHNT and CDR2 FRNRAP. The CDR3, as DNA: TGTGCTAGTGGTCCCCCCGCTAGCTTGGATGAGCAGTTCTTC. This gives the protein CASGPPASLDEQFF.

The J gene is TRBJ2-1, the V gene TRBV11-3, with a weak D call TRBD2 (6 bases). With 1 base removed from V and 10 bases from J, the gap between germline ends came to 20 bases. Germline V lookup: CDR1 SGHNT, CDR2 YENEEA. The CDR3 spans 16 residues. The CDR3 nucleotides are TGTGCCAGCAGCTTAGCCCCGGGACTGACAGAGGTGGAGCAGTTCTTC. This gives the protein CASSLAPGLTEVEQFF.

This clone was picked up many times. The chain is built from TRBV7-9 and TRBJ2-1, with D possibly being TRBD1 (5 bases). Between the trimmed V and J ends, which lost 1 base and 12 bases, there was a span of 13 bases. Germline-derived CDR1 and CDR2 are SEHNR and FQNEAQ (reference sequence). CDR3 size: 13 residues. The CDR3 spells CASSLGSLRGQFF. The DNA for the CDR3 is TGTGCCAGCAGCTTAGGGTCTCTAAGGGGGCAGTTCTTC.

The gene calls are TRBV6-6 and TRBJ2-5, with D possibly TRBD1 on 7 matching bases. Germline CDR1 is MNHNY and CDR2 is SVGAGI (reference sequence). The CDR3 loop spans 16 amino acids. V shed 2 bases and J shed 10 bases, with 23 bases lying between them. The CDR3 spells CASSYPGRGDKEGQYF. Here the CDR3 DNA reads TGTGCCAGCAGTTACCCCGGCAGGGGGGATAAAGAGGGCCAGTACTTC.

V and J are TRBV5-1 and TRBJ2-1; the match to TRBD2 covers 10 bases. V shed 4 bases, J shed 4 bases, and the junction held 8 bases outside the gene matches. The CDR3 runs 16 residues. Germline values: CDR1 SGHRS, CDR2 YFSETQ. CDR3 nucleotides: TGCGCCAGCAGCCCGGGGGCTAGCGGGGGTTACAATGAGCAGTTCTTC. Protein: CASSPGASGGYNEQFF.

The chain carries TRBV30 and TRBJ2-7, with D perhaps TRBD2 (5 bases). Germline assignment: CDR1 GTSNPN and CDR2 SVGIG (reference sequence). This CDR3 comprises 14 residues. Trimming shortened V by 1 base and J by 3 bases, and 13 bases separated the two germline ends. CDR3 nucleotide sequence: TGTGCCTGGAGTGGGACTGTCGGGTACTACGAGCAGTACTTC. Translating gives CAWSGTVGYYEQYF. The full variable domain, its missing parts supplied by reference TRBV30 and TRBJ2-7, is SQTIHQWPATLVQPVGSPLSLECTVEGTSNPNLYWYRQAAGRGLQLLFYSVGIGQISSEVPQNLSASRPQDRQFILSSKKLLLSDSGFYLCAWSGTVGYYEQYFGPGTRLTVT.

This clone was counted many times. The rearrangement joins TRBV2 to TRBJ1-1; D is unclear. Trimming shortened V by 6 bases and J by 1 base, and 12 bases separated the two germline ends. Germline assignment: CDR1 SNHLY and CDR2 FYNNEI. There are 14 residues in the CDR3. CDR3 sequence reads: CASSPRGANTEAFF. In DNA, the CDR3 is TGTGCCAGCAGCCCCCGGGGAGCGAACACTGAAGCTTTCTTT.

This chain links TRBV9 with TRBJ1-3; D ambiguous. The CDR3 is 13 residues long. The germline V gene encodes CDR1 SGDLS and CDR2 YYNGEE. Trimming removed 0 bases from V and 4 bases from J, with 5 bases in between. CDR3 region: CASSVGRGNTIYF. In nucleotides, the CDR3 is TGTGCCAGCAGCGTAGGCCGGGGAAACACCATATATTTT.

The chain recombines TRBV2 with TRBJ1-3; D is undetermined. CDR1 and CDR2 from the germline V gene are SNHLY and FYNNEI. Trimming took 4 bases from V and 7 from J, leaving 11 bases between them. The CDR3 extends over 13 amino acids. The CDR3: CASSGPVRNTIYF. The DNA for the CDR3 is TGTGCCAGCAGTGGTCCAGTTCGGAACACCATATATTTT.

This clone appeared many times. The chain recombines TRBV4-1 with TRBJ2-1; D not certain. V lost 2 bases to trimming and J lost 2 bases, with 10 bases between them. This CDR3 region has 15 residues. The germline CDR1 and CDR2 sequences are MGHRA and YSYEKL. CDR3 in amino acids: CASSQMTLTYNEQFF. The CDR3 DNA is TGCGCCAGCAGCCAAATGACCCTTACCTACAATGAGCAGTTCTTC.

The CDR3 DNA is TGTGCCAGCAGTTACCGGACTAGCGGGAGCCATGAGCAGTTCTTC. As protein: CASSYRTSGSHEQFF. The chain couples TRBV6-5 to TRBJ2-1, with 13 bases matching TRBD2. CDR1 and CDR2 (germline): MNHEY, SVGAGI. The ends lost 2 bases at V and 8 bases at J; junction bases unmatched: 3. The CDR3 is 15 residues long.

This clone was detected a few times. The chain links TRBV7-2 to TRBJ2-1; the D is unclear. The CDR3 is 16 amino acids. CDR1 and CDR2 from the germline V gene are SGHTA and FQGNSA. Trimming cost V 1 base and J 4 bases, with 14 bases left between them. CDR3 DNA: TGTGCCAGCAGCTTAGGGTTTAGCCGTCGTTACAATGAGCAGTTCTTC. Encoded protein: CASSLGFSRRYNEQFF.

This clone was observed a handful of times. This chain connects TRBV7-2 to TRBJ2-1; no definite D call. Per the germline V gene, CDR1 is SGHTA and CDR2 is FQGNSA. Trimming stripped 1 base from V and 4 bases from J, with 5 bases between. This CDR3 has 13 residues. The CDR3 loop is CASSLGNYNEQFF. In nucleotides, the CDR3 is TGTGCCAGCAGCTTAGGAAATTACAATGAGCAGTTCTTC.

The CDR3 loop reads CATKPGVVGSEQYF. The CDR3 region has the DNA TGTGCCACAAAACCGGGGGTAGTAGGCTCCGAGCAGTACTTC. The chain uses TRBV15 and TRBJ2-7; tentatively, D is TRBD2 (6 bases). V gave up 9 bases and J gave up 6 bases, with 21 bases separating them. The germline CDR1 and CDR2 sequences are LNHNV and YYDKDF (reference sequence). The CDR3 sequence is 14 residues long.

Many counts were recorded for this clone. The chain carries TRBV15 and TRBJ2-4, with D possibly matching TRBD1 (6 bases). Trimming left V 1 base short and J 1 base short, with 11 bases between. CDR3 length: 16 amino acids. Per the germline V gene, CDR1 is LNHNV and CDR2 is YYDKDF (reference sequence). CDR3 bases: TGTGCCACCAGCAGAGGACAGGTGATCGCCAAAAACATTCAGTACTTC. Amino acid sequence: CATSRGQVIAKNIQYF.